The clone carrying this T cell receptor (beta chain) was counted a few times. This record comes from a study of patients and donors after allogeneic stem cell transplantation. TCRdb processed the RT-PCR reads anew with MiXCR; each CDR3 protein has one entry. The sample holds about 110,000 distinct CDR3 sequences, around 38% seen once. CDR1 LGHNA and CDR2 YNFKEQ come from the germline V gene. Between the trimmed V and J ends, which lost 0 bases and 0 bases, there was a span of 11 bases. This CDR3 has 16 residues. The origin of this receptor is a human donor who was either an allogeneic HSCT recipient or a stem cell or donor lymphocyte infusion donor (not recorded which). It is not recorded whose cells these are; they may come from a transplant donor. Input material: blood, either unsorted or a sorted T cell fraction (not recorded which). J is TRBJ1-2 and V is TRBV4-2; D is unclear. The CDR3, as DNA: TGTGCCAGCAGCCAAGATTTCACCAGGTCTAACTATGGCTACACCTTC. Amino acid sequence: CASSQDFTRSNYGYTF.